The rows below give T cell receptor beta chains drawn from one sample of a study of naive and memory T cell subsets. TCRdb reprocessed the UMI-ligation and nested PCR reads via MiXCR and lists one record per CDR3 protein. The sample yields roughly 140,000 distinct CDR3 sequences, approximately 20% seen once. Sequenced material: naive CD8+ T cells from blood. Receptors originate from a human donor in good health. CDR3s include the opening cysteine and the closing phenylalanine or tryptophan. D genes are given only for firm matches. The listing skips clone size in some rows; elsewhere it reads once, few, many or a size class.

clone size,D gene,J gene,V gene,CDR3 DNA,CDR3 protein
few,NA,TRBJ2-1,TRBV12-3/TRBV12-4,TGTGCCAGCAGCACCGACAGGGAGCAGTTCTTC,CASSTDREQFF
NA,NA,TRBJ2-7,TRBV27,TGTGCCAGCAGTTTAGCCAGGGGGGTGTACGAGCAGTACTTC,CASSLARGVYEQYF
few,TRBD2,TRBJ2-1,TRBV2,TGTGCCAGCAGTGAACGGGGCGGGAGGGCCCTTTACAATGAGCAGTTCTTC,CASSERGGRALYNEQFF
NA,NA,TRBJ1-5,TRBV30,TGTGCCTGGAGTCATGCCGGGGGGTATCAGCCCCAGCATTTT,CAWSHAGGYQPQHF
few,NA,TRBJ1-5,TRBV6-2/TRBV6-3,TGTGCCAGCAGCACCGGGACATTCAATCAGCCCCAGCATTTT,CASSTGTFNQPQHF
NA,NA,TRBJ2-3,TRBV29-1,TGCAGCGTCGCCGGAAAGAGCGGGAGCACAGATACGCAGTATTTT,CSVAGKSGSTDTQYF
few,NA,TRBJ2-7,TRBV19,TGTGCCAGTAGCGCGGGACACTACGAGCAGTACTTC,CASSAGHYEQYF
few,NA,TRBJ2-7,TRBV7-9,TGTGCCAGCAGCTTCCCTCCGGGTTTTACCTACGAGCAGTACTTC,CASSFPPGFTYEQYF
NA,NA,TRBJ2-3,TRBV6-1,TGTGCCAGTGTAGACTCCAATACGCAGTATTTT,CASVDSNTQYF
NA,NA,TRBJ2-3,TRBV28,TGTGCCAGCAGTTTTGTCCAGTCTAGCACAGATACGCAGTATTTT,CASSFVQSSTDTQYF
NA,TRBD1,TRBJ2-1,TRBV15,TGTGCCACGATGGACAGGGGTATGAATGAGCAGTTCTTC,CATMDRGMNEQFF
NA,NA,TRBJ2-1,TRBV6-5,TGTGCCAGCAGTTACTTGACGCTCGGGAATGAGCAGTTCTTC,CASSYLTLGNEQFF
few,NA,TRBJ2-2,TRBV29-1,TGCAGCGTTGAGTTCCGCGGGCAGCTGTTTTTT,CSVEFRGQLFF
NA,NA,TRBJ1-2,TRBV28,TGTGCCAGCAGTATGCCCCTTAACTATGGCTACACCTTC,CASSMPLNYGYTF
few,TRBD2,TRBJ2-3,TRBV10-1,TGCGCCAGCAGTGAGTCCTTAGCGGGAGGCACAGATACGCAGTATTTT,CASSESLAGGTDTQYF
NA,TRBD1,TRBJ1-2,TRBV6-5,TGTGCCAGCAGTGCTGGGACAGGGGATTATGGCTACACCTTC,CASSAGTGDYGYTF
few,TRBD1,TRBJ2-6,TRBV27,TGTGCCAGCAGTCAGACAGGGGCTGGGGCCAACGTCCTGACTTTC,CASSQTGAGANVLTF
few,NA,TRBJ1-1,TRBV11-2,TGTGCCAGCAGCCCCCCCGGAAGAGGCCAGAACACTGAAGCTTTCTTT,CASSPPGRGQNTEAFF
few,TRBD1,TRBJ1-1,TRBV4-1,TGCGCCAGCAGCCAGCCCACAGGGGGCACTGAAGCTTTCTTT,CASSQPTGGTEAFF
few,NA,TRBJ2-2,TRBV6-5,TGTGCCAGCAGTTACTCGTCGGGAGTCGACACCGGGGAGCTGTTTTTT,CASSYSSGVDTGELFF
NA,TRBD1,TRBJ2-7,TRBV3-1,TGTGCCAGCAGCCCGGGACAGACGGCCTACGAGCAGTACTTC,CASSPGQTAYEQYF
NA,NA,TRBJ1-2,TRBV30,TGTGCCTGGGATCGGAGCCTTGTGTATGGCTACACCTTC,CAWDRSLVYGYTF
few,NA,TRBJ1-2,TRBV6-1,TGTGCCAGCAGTGAACTGGGTCCTAACTATGGCTACACCTTC,CASSELGPNYGYTF
NA,NA,TRBJ1-2,TRBV7-2,TGTGCCAGCAGCTCAGGACCCTACGAGGGCCATGGCTACACCTTC,CASSSGPYEGHGYTF
NA,TRBD2,TRBJ2-5,TRBV2,TGTGCCAGCAGTGAAGGTAGCGGGATGGGGGAGACCCAGTACTTC,CASSEGSGMGETQYF
few,TRBD2,TRBJ2-1,TRBV12-3/TRBV12-4,TGTGCCGCGTTGACTAGCGGGGGAAATGAGCAGTTCTTC,CAALTSGGNEQFF
NA,NA,TRBJ2-3,TRBV10-3,TGTGCCATCAGCCCCGGACAGAGTAGCACAGATACGCAGTATTTT,CAISPGQSSTDTQYF
few,TRBD2,TRBJ2-3,TRBV27,TGTGCCAGCAGTTCAGGCGGGAGTCTGACAGATACGCAGTATTTT,CASSSGGSLTDTQYF
NA,NA,TRBJ2-1,TRBV3-1,TGTGCCAGCCTTGGGGCTAGCGCGAGGAATGAGCAGTTCTTC,CASLGASARNEQFF
few,NA,TRBJ2-7,TRBV28,TGTGCCAGCAGTTCGGACTCGCCTCCCGAGCAGTACTTC,CASSSDSPPEQYF
few,TRBD1,TRBJ1-5,TRBV4-1,TGCGCCAGCAGCCTAAGGACAGGTCTTCTTCAGCCCCAGCATTTT,CASSLRTGLLQPQHF
NA,TRBD1,TRBJ2-1,TRBV9,TGTGCCAGCAGCGCAGCGGGACAGGGATACAATGAGCAGTTCTTC,CASSAAGQGYNEQFF
few,TRBD1,TRBJ2-3,TRBV27,TGTGCCAGCAGTTGGGGACAGAGAAGAGATACGCAGTATTTT,CASSWGQRRDTQYF
few,NA,TRBJ1-1,TRBV30,TGTGCCTGGAGATTGCCAGGGACGAACACTGAAGCTTTCTTT,CAWRLPGTNTEAFF
few,TRBD1,TRBJ1-1,TRBV28,TGTGCCAGCAGTTTGACAGGGAGTTATGATGGGGCTTTCTTT,CASSLTGSYDGAFF
few,NA,TRBJ2-7,TRBV27,TGTGCCAGCAGTTTGCCAGGGCTCTCCTACGAGCAGTACTTC,CASSLPGLSYEQYF
NA,TRBD2,TRBJ2-1,TRBV5-1,TGCGCCAGCAGCTTGGGCGGGAGAGGGGACAATGAGCAGTTCTTC,CASSLGGRGDNEQFF
NA,TRBD2,TRBJ2-1,TRBV12-3/TRBV12-4,TGTGCCAGCAGACCCGGGACTAGACAGTTCTTC,CASRPGTRQFF
NA,TRBD1,TRBJ2-4,TRBV28,TGTGCCAGCAGCCCAGGACAGGGGGAAGACATTCAGTACTTC,CASSPGQGEDIQYF
few,NA,TRBJ1-5,TRBV20-1,TGCAGTGCCAGGAGGGGGGAAGGCAATCAGCCCCAGCATTTT,CSARRGEGNQPQHF
NA,NA,TRBJ2-1,TRBV9,TGTGCCAGCAGCGTAGGTTATGGTGGTAGCCTCTACAATGAGCAGTTCTTC,CASSVGYGGSLYNEQFF
NA,NA,TRBJ2-7,TRBV28,TGTGCCAGCAGACCACGACAATCCTACGAGCAGTACTTC,CASRPRQSYEQYF
NA,NA,TRBJ1-2,TRBV15,TGTGCCACCAGCAGAGGTAAAGGTTATGGCTACACCTTC,CATSRGKGYGYTF